A selection of T cell receptor beta chains follows, all from one sample in a study of CD8 T cells in ankylosing spondylitis. TCRdb used MiXCR to reprocess the 5' RACE reads, holding one entry per CDR3 protein. This table has 200,000 to 300,000 distinct CDR3 sequences, roughly a quarter appearing once. Sequences were obtained from blood, either unsorted or a sorted T cell fraction (not recorded which). The origin of the receptors is a male donor with ankylosing spondylitis or in good health (not recorded which). Both conserved end residues are trimmed from each CDR3.

J gene: TRBJ1-4
V gene: TRBV5-1
CDR3 protein: ASRSTGTGNEKLF

J gene: TRBJ2-5
V gene: TRBV6-1
CDR3 protein: ASSSSVTGQETQY

J gene: TRBJ2-7
V gene: TRBV29-1
CDR3 protein: SVAPSPGGIYEQY

J gene: TRBJ1-2
V gene: TRBV20-1
CDR3 protein: SAGDRRANYGYT

J gene: TRBJ2-5
V gene: TRBV20-1
CDR3 protein: SARERQGVETQY

J gene: TRBJ2-7
V gene: TRBV6-5
CDR3 protein: ASSYEMSYEQY

J gene: TRBJ2-7
V gene: TRBV5-6
CDR3 protein: ASSFDRGSVEQY

J gene: TRBJ2-5
V gene: TRBV6-1
CDR3 protein: ASTKTASGQTQY

J gene: TRBJ1-1
V gene: TRBV29-1
CDR3 protein: SVEESSAF

J gene: TRBJ2-7
V gene: TRBV11-2
CDR3 protein: ASSLDRYTYEQY

J gene: TRBJ2-6
V gene: TRBV6-2/TRBV6-3
CDR3 protein: ASSWRQSYSGANVLT

J gene: TRBJ1-2
V gene: TRBV20-1
CDR3 protein: SAPQAYGYT

J gene: TRBJ1-6
V gene: TRBV7-9
CDR3 protein: ASSLDLGVSPLH

J gene: TRBJ1-2
V gene: TRBV24-1
CDR3 protein: ATSDPLKGYGYT

J gene: TRBJ2-2
V gene: TRBV20-1
CDR3 protein: CAREGRVEYGWSTGELF

J gene: TRBJ2-3
V gene: TRBV12-3/TRBV12-4
CDR3 protein: ASSPSGGHTDTQY

J gene: TRBJ2-3
V gene: TRBV7-3
CDR3 protein: ASSKTSTGDTQY

J gene: TRBJ2-1
V gene: TRBV20-1
CDR3 protein: SASQASGDNEQF

J gene: TRBJ1-1
V gene: TRBV5-1
CDR3 protein: ASSWGGGRNTEAF

J gene: TRBJ2-3
V gene: TRBV4-1
CDR3 protein: ASSQDWRGWDTQY

J gene: TRBJ1-5
V gene: TRBV15
CDR3 protein: ATSREREPQH

J gene: TRBJ2-5
V gene: TRBV20-1
CDR3 protein: SGGGAQETQY

J gene: TRBJ2-7
V gene: TRBV6-5
CDR3 protein: ASSSRTGDTPSPYEQY

J gene: TRBJ1-2
V gene: TRBV25-1
CDR3 protein: ASNPGQGRIGYT

J gene: TRBJ2-4
V gene: TRBV20-1
CDR3 protein: SAEDPVTLAKNIQY

J gene: TRBJ2-3
V gene: TRBV24-1
CDR3 protein: ATSDTSTDTQY

J gene: TRBJ2-2
V gene: TRBV21-1
CDR3 protein: ASSKESPESSTGELF

J gene: TRBJ2-7
V gene: TRBV20-1
CDR3 protein: SAREGRRLSSYEQY

J gene: TRBJ1-2
V gene: TRBV6-6
CDR3 protein: ASSNSGEGGYT

J gene: TRBJ1-5
V gene: TRBV20-1
CDR3 protein: SARDGGFGNQPQH

J gene: TRBJ1-6
V gene: TRBV2
CDR3 protein: ASRPEGNSPLH

J gene: TRBJ2-7
V gene: TRBV12-3/TRBV12-4
CDR3 protein: ASSLEGGVAYEQY

J gene: TRBJ2-3
V gene: TRBV11-2
CDR3 protein: ASSLDLYTDTQY

J gene: TRBJ2-1
V gene: TRBV29-1
CDR3 protein: SVEVGLAGASSYNEQF